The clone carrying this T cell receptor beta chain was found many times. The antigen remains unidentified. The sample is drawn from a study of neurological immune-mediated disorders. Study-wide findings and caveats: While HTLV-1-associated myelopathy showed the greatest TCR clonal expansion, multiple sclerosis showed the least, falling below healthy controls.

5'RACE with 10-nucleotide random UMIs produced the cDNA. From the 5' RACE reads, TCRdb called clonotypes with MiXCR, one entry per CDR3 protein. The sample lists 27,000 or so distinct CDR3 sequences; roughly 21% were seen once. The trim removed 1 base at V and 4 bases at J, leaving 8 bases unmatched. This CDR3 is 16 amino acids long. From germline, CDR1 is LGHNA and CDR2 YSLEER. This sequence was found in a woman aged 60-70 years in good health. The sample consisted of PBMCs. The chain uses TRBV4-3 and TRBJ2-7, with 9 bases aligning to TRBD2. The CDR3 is CASSQGLASGTYEQYF. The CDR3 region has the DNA TGCGCCAGCAGCCAAGGGTTGGCTAGCGGGACTTACGAGCAGTACTTC.